The TCR beta chain described here comes from a study of blood T cell repertoires in COVID-19. Study details: Samples of COVID-19 (acute and convalescent) were obtained from the United States, Italy and Spain.

Clones were sequenced by immunoSEQ multiplex PCR, and TCRdb holds only the in-frame ones, with some missing. The top ten clones hold 5% to 6.5% of a sample with around 67,000 clones, about 89% of them seen once. The V gene end was trimmed by 4 bases and the J gene end by 4 bases; junction bases not matched to a gene: 10. Germline V gene sequence: CDR1 SGHRS, CDR2 YFSETQ. The CDR3 loop spans 15 amino acids. What was sequenced was peripheral blood. This TCR was sampled from a man in his fifties with active COVID-19. The chain uses TRBV5-1 and TRBJ1-1; 7 bases are a match to TRBD1. CDR3 nucleotides: TGCGCCAGCAGCCCAGACGGCAGGGGGATCACTGAAGCTTTCTTT. Its protein product is CASSPDGRGITEAFF. The full variable domain, its missing parts supplied by reference TRBV5-1 and TRBJ1-1, is KAGVTQTPRYLIKTRGQQVTLSCSPISGHRSVSWYQQTPGQGLQFLFEYFSETQRNKGNFPGRFSGRQFSNSRSEMNVSTLELGDSALYLCASSPDGRGITEAFFGQGTRLTVV.